The 20 T cell receptor beta chains below all came from one sample that was sequenced in a study of blood T cell repertoires in COVID-19. The protocol was immunoSEQ multiplex PCR, while the TCRdb copy is restricted to in-frame clones and leaves out a portion. The data contain some 290,000 clones, roughly 79% of them singletons. Sequenced sample: peripheral blood. The receptor set was obtained from a woman between 55 and 75 years old with active or convalescent COVID-19.

The V call is TRBV7-6, the J call TRBJ1-1; TRBD1 might be the D (5 bases). The CDR3 is made up of 13 amino acids. Trimming removed 2 bases from V and 3 bases from J, with 7 bases in between. The germline CDR1 and CDR2 sequences are SGHVS and FNYEAQ. The CDR3 spells CASSLWGDTEAFF. CDR3 nucleotides: TGTGCCAGCAGCTTATGGGGGGACACTGAAGCTTTCTTT.

On this clone: Other DNA sequences in this sample translate to the same CDR3. The chain carries TRBV4-1 and TRBJ2-5; 7 bases are shared with TRBD2. Trimming cost V 1 base and J 5 bases; bases outside gene matches: 1. CDR1 MGHRA and CDR2 YSYEKL come from the germline V gene. The CDR3 sequence is 13 residues long. The DNA of the CDR3 is TGCGCCAGCAGCCAAGTGGGGGGGGAGACCCAGTACTTC. Amino acids: CASSQVGGETQYF.

V and J are TRBV15 and TRBJ2-1, with D possibly matching TRBD2 (7 bases). The CDR3 has 16 residues. Trimming shortened V by 0 bases and J by 5 bases, and 14 bases separated the two germline ends. From germline, CDR1 is LNHNV and CDR2 YYDKDF (reference sequence). CDR3 sequence (DNA): TGTGCCACCAGCAGAGATGGGGGGGGCGCTCACAATGAGCAGTTCTTC. This translates into CATSRDGGGAHNEQFF.

This clone was picked up one time. V and J are TRBV7-2 and TRBJ2-4; TRBD2 agrees at 9 bases. Germline CDR1 SGHTA, CDR2 FQGNSA. The CDR3 has 17 amino acids. Trimming took 1 base from V and 6 from J; bases not matched to a gene: 10. CDR3 protein: CASSLVAGAGVGNIQYF. In DNA form, the CDR3 reads TGTGCCAGCAGCTTAGTAGCGGGGGCCGGGGTCGGAAACATTCAGTACTTC.

This chain connects TRBV2 to TRBJ2-3, with TRBD1 matching over 9 bases. V trimming: 6 bases; J trimming: 2 bases; junction bases outside the gene matches: 15. CDR1 and CDR2 (germline): SNHLY, FYNNEI. The CDR3 is made up of 18 amino acids. The CDR3 coding sequence is TGTGCCAGCAGGGGATACGCCGACAGGGGGTTGAACACAGATACGCAGTATTTT. This codes for CASRGYADRGLNTDTQYF.

The V and J genes are TRBV7-8 and TRBJ1-1; 7 nucleotides match TRBD1. The CDR3 contains 15 residues. The V gene end was trimmed by 5 bases and the J gene end by 6 bases; junction bases not matched to a gene: 12. Germline V gene data show CDR1 as SGHVS and CDR2 as FQNEAQ. CDR3 nucleotide sequence: TGTGCCAGCAGCCGAAACAGGGGAAGTAAGCCTGAAGCTTTCTTT. Protein: CASSRNRGSKPEAFF. Based on the CDR3 plus reference TRBV7-8 and TRBJ1-1, the full variable domain is GAGVSQSPRYKVAKRGQDVALRCDPISGHVSLFWYQQALGQGPEFLTYFQNEAQLDKSGLPSDRFFAERPEGSVSTLKIQRTQQEDSAVYLCASSRNRGSKPEAFFGQGTRLTVV.

This chain connects TRBV3-1 (or the pseudogene TRBV3-2) to TRBJ2-3; 13 bases agree with TRBD2. The V gene's germline CDR1 is LGHDT and CDR2 YNNKEL (reference sequence). CDR3 length equals 18 residues. V lost 4 bases to trimming and J lost 3 bases; unmatched junction nucleotides: 10. CDR3 region: CASSPRTSGGGETDTQYF. The CDR3 DNA reads as TGTGCCAGCAGCCCCAGGACTAGCGGGGGCGGGGAGACAGATACGCAGTATTTT.

The chain recombines TRBV9 with TRBJ2-1; 13 nucleotides line up with TRBD2. From germline, CDR1 is SGDLS and CDR2 YYNGEE. V trimming: 4 bases; J trimming: 3 bases; junction bases outside the gene matches: 7. The CDR3 contains 17 residues. CDR3 DNA: TGTGCCAGCAGCTCCCGACTAGCGGGGGGCAACTACAATGAGCAGTTCTTC. Protein product: CASSSRLAGGNYNEQFF.

The chain has TRBV7-7 and TRBJ2-7; the D gene is possibly TRBD2 (6 bases). This CDR3 comprises 15 residues. Germline lookup yields CDR1 SSHAT and CDR2 FNYEAQ (reference sequence). The V end was cut by 2 bases, the J end by 3 bases, with 14 bases between. CDR3 in DNA: TGTGCCAGCAGCTTATCCACTAGCAGGGTCTACGAGCAGTACTTC. Translation: CASSLSTSRVYEQYF.

This clone was seen a few times. The chain combines TRBV19 with TRBJ2-1; 12 bases agree with TRBD1. Germline CDR1 is LNHDA and CDR2 is SQIVND (reference sequence). Trimming cost V 5 bases and J 8 bases; bases outside gene matches: 7. The CDR3 is 15 amino acids. Here the CDR3 reads CASSPGTGGFHEQFF. CDR3 coding DNA: TGTGCCAGTAGTCCCGGGACAGGGGGCTTTCATGAGCAGTTCTTC.

This chain connects TRBV6-5 to TRBJ1-2, with TRBD1 matching 8 bases. The germline CDR1 and CDR2 sequences are MNHEY and SVGAGI. Losses at the gene ends were 4 bases for V and 4 bases for J; bases not matched to a gene: 5. The CDR3 is 14 amino acids. The CDR3 nucleotides are TGTGCCAGCAGTTCCCAGGGGGCGGGCTATGGCTACACCTTC. Its protein is CASSSQGAGYGYTF.

The chain recombines TRBV5-4 with TRBJ1-5; TRBD1 might be the D (6 bases). This CDR3 region has 15 residues. V dropped 4 bases and J dropped 4 bases, with 15 bases sitting between them. Per the germline V gene, CDR1 is SGHNT and CDR2 is YYREEE (reference sequence). Written as DNA, the CDR3 is TGTGCCAGCAGCATGGGGACAAGCGAGAATCAGCCCCAGCATTTT. Residues: CASSMGTSENQPQHF.

This clone was detected only once. This chain links TRBV30 with TRBJ2-1; D may be TRBD1 (5 bases). The CDR3 extends over 13 amino acids. The germline V gene has CDR1 GTSNPN and CDR2 SVGIG (reference sequence). Trimming shortened V by 7 bases and J by 6 bases, and 16 bases separated the two germline ends. CDR3 region: CAFAPPGFNEQFF. DNA for the CDR3: TGTGCCTTCGCCCCCCCAGGGTTCAATGAGCAGTTCTTC.

The chain has TRBV11-2 and TRBJ2-7; 7 bases are a match to TRBD1. Germline trimming cut 4 bases from V and 6 bases from J; bases unmatched to any gene: 6. Germline loops: CDR1 SGHAT, CDR2 FQNNGV. The CDR3 is 13 amino acids. As DNA, the CDR3 is TGTGCCAGCAGCTCGAATACAGGGGCCGAGCAGTACTTC. Its protein product is CASSSNTGAEQYF.

The chain couples TRBV7-9 to TRBJ2-7, with D tentatively TRBD2 (6 bases). The CDR3 has 16 residues. Trimming left V 4 bases short and J 2 bases short, with 18 bases between. The germline V gene has CDR1 SEHNR and CDR2 FQNEAQ (reference sequence). The CDR3 reads CASSSLAIVGPYEQYF. The DNA of the CDR3 is TGTGCCAGCAGCTCCCTAGCGATTGTGGGCCCCTACGAGCAGTACTTC.

This clone was counted between two and nine times. The chain joins TRBV27 to TRBJ2-7; D is perhaps TRBD2 (5 bases). Germline assignment: CDR1 MNHEY and CDR2 SMNVEV (reference sequence). Trimming took 5 bases from V and 3 from J, leaving 11 bases between them. The CDR3 extends over 13 amino acids. The CDR3 is CASSVTRDYEQYF. The CDR3 DNA follows: TGTGCCAGCAGTGTGACGAGGGACTACGAGCAGTACTTC.

The rearrangement uses TRBV28 and TRBJ2-5, with D possibly being TRBD1 (5 bases). Germline CDR1 is MDHEN and CDR2 is SYDVKM. V lost 5 bases, J lost 5 bases, and 15 bases lay in between. The CDR3 covers 14 residues. The CDR3 DNA follows: TGTGCCAGCAGTCCGCACCAGGGCGCGGAGACCCAGTACTTC. It yields the protein CASSPHQGAETQYF.

This chain links TRBV10-3 with TRBJ1-1; 7 bases map to TRBD1. The CDR3 covers 15 residues. Losses at the gene ends were 6 bases for V and 0 bases for J; bases not matched to a gene: 7. Per the germline V gene, CDR1 is ENHRY and CDR2 is SYGVKD. The DNA of the CDR3 is TGTGCCATCAGCGGGACAGTCCAAATGAACACTGAAGCTTTCTTT. This gives the protein CAISGTVQMNTEAFF.

Concerning this clone itself: Other nucleotide sequences from this sample produce the same CDR3. This chain joins TRBV2 and TRBJ1-1; D remains unclear. This CDR3 has 13 amino acids. Trimming stripped 4 bases from V and 1 base from J, with 7 bases between. Germline V CDR1 and CDR2: SNHLY, FYNNEI. In DNA, the CDR3 is TGTGCCAGCAGTGCTGAGGGGAACACTGAAGCTTTCTTT. Protein: CASSAEGNTEAFF.

The J gene is TRBJ1-2, the V gene TRBV5-8; 7 positions match TRBD1. CDR3 length equals 16 residues. Germline V gene sequence: CDR1 SGHTS, CDR2 YDEGEE. V dropped 6 bases and J dropped 7; count of bases not matched to a gene: 18. In nucleotides, the CDR3 is TGTGCCAGCACACCTCTTCCAGGGGGGAGTCGGAGTGGCTACACCTTC. This translates into CASTPLPGGSRSGYTF.